A single sample is the source of the 14 T cell receptor beta chains below, sequenced in a study of blood T cells in healthy people across ages. Through a sample-barcoded 5' primer and a J-beta primer mix, a second PCR was run for roughly 7 to 11 cycles. TCRdb processed the 5' RACE reads anew with MiXCR; each CDR3 protein has one entry. This table has about 1.7 million distinct CDR3 sequences, under 30% appearing once. Sequences were obtained from blood. These receptors came from a woman aged 25 to 45 in good health.

With regard to this clonotype: At one of its ends the junction is not consistent with the germline gene, which may arise from a read error. V gene TRBV9 combines with J gene TRBJ2-7; 8 bases are a match to TRBD1. The CDR3 has 15 residues. CDR1 is SGDLS, CDR2 YYNGEE, per germline. This CDR3 reads CASSVSWTGLHERYF. CDR3 sequence (DNA): TGTGCCAGCAGCGTCTCCTGGACAGGGCTGCACGAGCGGTACTTC.

The V gene is TRBV5-1, the J gene TRBJ2-2; TRBD2 matches at 10 bases. The V segment lost 5 bases and the J segment 0 bases; nucleotides outside the gene matches: 4. The CDR3 is 16 amino acids. Germline CDR1 SGHRS, CDR2 YFSETQ. The CDR3 loop reads CASSSSGGANTGELFF. In DNA, the CDR3 is TGCGCCAGCAGTTCTAGCGGGGGCGCGAACACCGGGGAGCTGTTTTTT.

This chain links TRBV24-1 with TRBJ2-1, with TRBD2 matching over 12 bases. The CDR3 is 17 amino acids. The germline V gene encodes CDR1 KGHDR and CDR2 SFDVKD. The junction had 10 bases not matched to a gene; V was cut back by 3 bases and J by 8 bases. This CDR3 reads CATSDLSSGGARHEQFF. Here the CDR3 DNA reads TGTGCCACCAGTGATCTGTCTAGCGGGGGGGCCAGGCATGAGCAGTTCTTC.

This clonotype has more than one count but fewer than ten. The V and J genes are TRBV6-6 and TRBJ1-1, with D hard to call. This CDR3 has 12 amino acids. Germline assignment: CDR1 MNHNY and CDR2 SVGAGI (reference sequence). V lost 6 bases and J lost 7, with 12 bases in between. The CDR3 region has the DNA TGTGCCAGCAGACAACAGTGGTTTGAAGCTTTCTTT. Its translation: CASRQQWFEAFF.

The rearrangement uses TRBV7-2 and TRBJ1-4, with 7 bases matching TRBD1. The V and J ends lost 5 bases and 7 bases, in that order; junction bases with no gene match: 10. Germline CDR1 reads SGHTA; CDR2 reads FQGNSA. This CDR3 region has 15 residues. The CDR3 here is CASSPQGGPVEKLFF. In DNA form, the CDR3 reads TGTGCCAGCAGCCCCCAGGGGGGGCCGGTTGAAAAACTGTTTTTT.

This clonotype was seen many times. V and J are TRBV10-2 and TRBJ2-5; D unresolved. This CDR3 is 14 amino acids long. Germline CDR1 WSHSY, CDR2 SAAADI. Trimming shortened V by 1 base and J by 2 bases, and 8 bases separated the two germline ends. This CDR3 reads CASSEYTRQETQYF. DNA for the CDR3: TGCGCCAGCAGTGAGTACACGAGACAAGAGACCCAGTACTTC.

For this clonotype: This may be a read error: a much more frequent sequence differs by one nucleotide. This rearrangement joins TRBV6-2 or TRBV6-3 to TRBJ1-2, with D uncertain. This CDR3 region has 16 residues. V lost 4 bases, J lost 0 bases, and 15 bases lay in between. Germline CDR1 is MNHEY and CDR2 is SVGEGT. The CDR3 loop is CASSSVAGPTNYGYTF. The CDR3 region has the DNA TGTGCCAGCAGTTCTGTCGCCGGGCCAACTAACTATGGCTACACCTTC.

This clonotype was observed a handful of times. The junction differs from germline at one of its ends, possibly a read error. V and J are TRBV29-1 and TRBJ1-2; weak D call: TRBD1 (5 bases). This CDR3 comprises 13 residues. In germline, CDR1 is SQVTM, CDR2 ANQGSEA. CDR3 nucleotides: TGCAGCGGTGAAACAGGACGACTGGGTGGCTACACCTTC. It encodes CSGETGRLGGYTF. Complete variable domain (other parts from reference TRBV29-1 and TRBJ1-2): SAVISQKPSRDICQRGTSLTIQCQVDSQVTMMFWYRQQPGQSLTLIATANQGSEATYESGFVIDKFPISRPNLTFSTLTVSNMSPEDSSIYLCSGETGRLGGYTFGSGTRLTVV.

This clonotype was found a few times. The CDR3 coding sequence is TGTGCCAGCAGCCGAACCCGGGCATCAAACACTGAAGCTTTCTTT. It codes for CASSRTRASNTEAFF. This chain uses TRBV3-1 with TRBJ1-1; D is unresolved. CDR1 LGHDT and CDR2 YNNKEL come from the germline V gene (reference sequence). V was shortened by 4 bases and J by 2 bases, with 14 bases between the two germline ends. This CDR3 has 15 residues.

The chain is built from TRBV7-6 and TRBJ1-2; no clear D. The CDR3 sequence is 14 residues long. V was pared by 0 bases and J by 7 bases, with 12 bases between. Per germline, CDR1 SGHVS and CDR2 FNYEAQ. DNA for the CDR3: TGTGCCAGCAGCTTAGCGGTGGGCCCGGGTGGCTACACCTTC. Translated, it gives CASSLAVGPGGYTF.

V usage is TRBV6-2 or TRBV6-3 and J usage is TRBJ2-7; TRBD2 is a possible D gene (5 bases). Germline V gene lookup returns CDR1 MNHEY and CDR2 SVGEGT. The CDR3 contains 15 residues. V lost 2 bases to trimming and J lost 4 bases, with 15 bases between them. For the CDR3, the DNA is TGTGCCAGCAGTTACCGGGGAAATGGGGTTTACGAGCAGTACTTC. Protein product: CASSYRGNGVYEQYF.

The chain recombines TRBV11-2 with TRBJ1-1; 7 bases are a match to TRBD1. The CDR3 contains 16 residues. Per germline, CDR1 SGHAT and CDR2 FQNNGV. Trimming took 2 bases from V and 1 from J; bases not matched to a gene: 7. Here the CDR3 reads CASSLSPDRRNTEAFF. The CDR3 nucleotides read TGTGCCAGCAGCTTAAGCCCGGACAGGAGGAACACTGAAGCTTTCTTT.

J is TRBJ2-1 and V is TRBV7-2; D is unresolved. This CDR3 contains 15 residues. Germline V lookup: CDR1 SGHTA, CDR2 FQGNSA. The V and J ends lost 5 bases and 7 bases respectively, with 18 bases between them. CDR3 DNA sequence: TGTGCCAGCAGCGCCCCCGGGCTATTCTTTAATGAGCAGTTCTTC. This sequence encodes CASSAPGLFFNEQFF. Combining the CDR3 with reference TRBV7-2 and TRBJ2-1 gives the whole variable domain GAGVSQSPSNKVTEKGKDVELRCDPISGHTALYWYRQSLGQGLEFLIYFQGNSAPDKSGLPSDRFSAERTGGSVSTLTIQRTQQEDSAVYLCASSAPGLFFNEQFFGPGTRLTVL.

This clonotype came up many times. The gene calls are TRBV10-1 and TRBJ2-5; 7 positions agree with TRBD1. Trimming cost V 0 bases and J 5 bases; bases outside gene matches: 6. The CDR3 is 15 amino acids. Germline loops: CDR1 WNHNN, CDR2 SYGVQD (reference sequence). CDR3 in amino acids: CASSESDRTGETQYF. The CDR3 nucleotides read TGCGCCAGCAGTGAGTCGGACAGGACCGGTGAGACCCAGTACTTC.